This TCR beta chain was identified during a study of cytomegalovirus exposure and HLA in healthy donors. Overall study results and limits: Being indistinguishable, some V segments were excluded, TRBV6-2 and TRBV6-3 among them. What was likely a sequencing artifact was a cluster of highly shared sequence variants. On later analysis, the bulk of CMV-associated TCR beta chains appeared to be HLA-restricted.

V gave up 4 bases and J gave up 0 bases, with 10 bases separating them. Germline V gives CDR1 MGHRA, CDR2 YSYEKL. This CDR3 has 15 amino acids. PCR was performed using 60 Vbeta and 13 Jbeta primers. The protocol was immunoSEQ multiplex PCR, while the TCRdb copy is restricted to in-frame clones and leaves out a portion. Counted here are some 110,000 clones, 9.5% to 15% occurring once; the ten biggest clones make up approximately 16%. With regard to this clone: The antigen is undetermined.

The rearrangement joins TRBV4-1 to TRBJ1-3; no definite D call. Material: PBMCs. This TCR derives from a man in his forties or fifties in good health and CMV-seropositive. The chain's CDR3 is CASSPQTFSGNTIYF. DNA for the CDR3: TGCGCCAGCAGCCCTCAAACTTTCTCTGGAAACACCATATATTTT.